This T cell receptor beta chain originates from a study of Ad26.COV2.S vaccination and SARS-CoV-2 variants. The wider study: Administration of Ad26.COV2.S was intramuscular, either once or twice 56 days apart. Points from the study as a whole: Spike-specific TCR breadth was greater after Ad26.COV2.S than placebo.

Regarding treatment: some 19 received Ad26.COV2.S at low or high dose, single or two shots; about 5 received placebo; per-sample allocation not given. After the first vaccine or placebo injection, samples were drawn on day 63. Within Boston, the person who donated was an adult of 18-55 years. The vaccine delivered Wuhan-strain SARS-CoV-2 spike through an Ad26 vector. The method was immunoSEQ multiplex PCR; TCRdb's version includes in-frame clones alone and lacks a portion of them. The sample consists of roughly 380,000 clones, more than 75% of them appearing once. CDR1 and CDR2 from the germline V gene are LGHNA and YSLEER. With V trimmed by 1 base and J by 5 bases, 3 bases remained unmatched. CDR3 length: 15 residues. Concerning this clone itself: The antigen remains unidentified.

The rearrangement uses TRBV4-3 and TRBJ2-1, with 9 positions matching TRBD2. The material was peripheral blood, obtained in a trial of Ad26.COV2.S vaccine versus placebo. This receptor was taken from a person between 18 and 65 years old who received the Ad26.COV2.S COVID-19 vaccine or a placebo. Here the CDR3 reads CASSQGSGGHNEQFF. In DNA, the CDR3 is TGCGCCAGCAGCCAAGGTAGCGGGGGCCACAATGAGCAGTTCTTC.